These T cell receptor beta chains were read from a single sample in a study of OX40 agonist ivuxolimab in advanced cancers. The repertoire was sequenced with immunoSEQ multiplex PCR; TCRdb's copy has only in-frame clones and lacks some. Altogether 80,000 to 100,000 clones are present, 90% to 95% being singletons, with the ten largest covering roughly 0.27%. The sample in question was CD4+ or CD8+ T cells sorted from blood, obtained in a trial of the OX40 agonist ivuxolimab. The receptors come from an adult with an advanced solid tumor such as melanoma, head and neck, liver or kidney cancer. Each CDR3 is given with its conserved first and last residue. A D gene is named only where the DNA matches it firmly. Not every row has a clone size; where given, it reads once, few, many or a size class.

TGTGCCAGCAGGGACTACCCGACCGGGGAGCTGTTTTTT | CASRDYPTGELFF | TRBJ2-2 | - | TRBV25-1 | -
TGTGCCAGCAGCCAAGATCCCCTCGGCTCTGGGGCCAACGTCCTGACTTTC | CASSQDPLGSGANVLTF | TRBJ2-6 | - | TRBV4-2 | -
TGTGCCACCTGGGTACCGCGGACTAACTATGGCTACACCTTC | CATWVPRTNYGYTF | TRBJ1-2 | - | TRBV19 | -
TGTGCCAGCAGTGAAAACAGGGGTGGAGAGACCCAGTACTTC | CASSENRGGETQYF | TRBJ2-5 | TRBD1 | TRBV2 | few
TGCGCCAGCAGCAAACAGGACCAAGAGACCCAGTACTTC | CASSKQDQETQYF | TRBJ2-5 | - | TRBV5-1 | once
TGTGCCAGCTCACCGCAGGGGTCAAGCTCCTACAATGAGCAGTTCTTC | CASSPQGSSSYNEQFF | TRBJ2-1 | - | TRBV18 | -
TGTGCCAGCAGCGTCAGCGGGAGGAGACACAATGAGCAGTTCTTC | CASSVSGRRHNEQFF | TRBJ2-1 | TRBD2 | TRBV9 | -
TGTGCCACCAGCTCCTGGGGGGACTTTTCCAATGAGCAGTTCTTC | CATSSWGDFSNEQFF | TRBJ2-1 | - | TRBV15 | -
TGCGCCAGCAGCCAAGATCCCGGACATCGCTCTGGAAACACCATATATTTT | CASSQDPGHRSGNTIYF | TRBJ1-3 | - | TRBV4-3 | once
TGTGCCACCACCACGGGGGGTAGCAGCACAGATACGCAGTATTTT | CATTTGGSSTDTQYF | TRBJ2-3 | TRBD2 | TRBV15 | -
TGTGCCAGCAGTCATGGACAGACATACAATGAGCAGTTCTTC | CASSHGQTYNEQFF | TRBJ2-1 | - | TRBV6-6 | -
TGCGCCAGCAGCTTGGAGGGACAGGGCAGATCTTTCTTT | CASSLEGQGRSFF | TRBJ1-1 | TRBD1 | TRBV5-1 | once
TGTGCCAGCAGTTATTTGACCCAGCCCCAGCATTTT | CASSYLTQPQHF | TRBJ1-5 | - | TRBV6-5 | -
TGTGCCAGCAGTCCTAGGGGGGGTCTCGGGGCTTTCTTT | CASSPRGGLGAFF | TRBJ1-1 | - | TRBV28 | -
TGTGCCAGCAGACAGGCGGGGGTAGATACGCAGTATTTT | CASRQAGVDTQYF | TRBJ2-3 | TRBD2 | TRBV6-5 | -
TGCGCCAGCAGCCAAGTTGCAAAGGATGGCTACACCTTC | CASSQVAKDGYTF | TRBJ1-2 | - | TRBV4-1 | -
TGTGCCTGCAAACCCGAGGGTGGGACCTATAATTCACCCCTCCACTTT | CACKPEGGTYNSPLHF | TRBJ1-6 | - | TRBV30 | -
TGTGCCTGGAGTCGGGGAGGGGATAATTCACCCCTCCACTTT | CAWSRGGDNSPLHF | TRBJ1-6 | - | TRBV30 | -
TGTGCCTGGAGTGAGGGGGCGGTCAATCAGCCCCAGCATTTT | CAWSEGAVNQPQHF | TRBJ1-5 | TRBD1 | TRBV30 | -
TGCGCCAGCAGCCAAGAACTTTTGGGAGGCTACACCTTC | CASSQELLGGYTF | TRBJ1-2 | - | TRBV4-3 | -
TGTGCCAGCAGTACCCCGGGACAGATATACGAGCAGTACTTC | CASSTPGQIYEQYF | TRBJ2-7 | TRBD1 | TRBV28 | -
TGTGCCTGGAGTGTCGGGGGCTCGTCCTACAATGAGCAGTTCTTC | CAWSVGGSSYNEQFF | TRBJ2-1 | - | TRBV30 | -
TGTGCCAGCAGCTACCAGTCAAGCACAGATACGCAGTATTTT | CASSYQSSTDTQYF | TRBJ2-3 | - | TRBV7-8 | -
TGTGCCAGCAGAACACCGGGTTCTAGTCATGGCTACACCTTC | CASRTPGSSHGYTF | TRBJ1-2 | - | TRBV28 | -
TGTGCCAGCAGCTTCACAGGGGGCAATCAGCCCCAGCATTTT | CASSFTGGNQPQHF | TRBJ1-5 | TRBD1 | TRBV5-6 | once
TGTGCCAGCCAGCAAATAAGGGCCGAGACCCAGTACTTC | CASQQIRAETQYF | TRBJ2-5 | - | TRBV21-1 | -
TGTGCCAGCAGTTTAGGCGGGGCCCAAAACATTCAGTACTTC | CASSLGGAQNIQYF | TRBJ2-4 | - | TRBV5-8 | -
TGTGCCAGCAGTGGGGAGGGACAGGGCGGATTCTTC | CASSGEGQGGFF | TRBJ2-1 | TRBD1 | TRBV2 | -
TGTGCCAGCAGCACACCCGGACAGCCCCAGCATTTT | CASSTPGQPQHF | TRBJ1-5 | - | TRBV28 | -
TGTGCCTGTCAGCTCGGGGGGGTAGGCACAGATACGCAGTATTTT | CACQLGGVGTDTQYF | TRBJ2-3 | TRBD2 | TRBV30 | -
TGTGCCAGCAGCGTAGAGGCCATGGGTTCACCCCTCCACTTT | CASSVEAMGSPLHF | TRBJ1-6 | - | TRBV9 | -
TGCGCCAGCAGCCAGGCCAGGGACTCCAGGGGGCCAGATACGCAGTATTTT | CASSQARDSRGPDTQYF | TRBJ2-3 | TRBD1 | TRBV4-1 | -
TGTGCCAGTAGCCGGCGGGTTTTAGATACGCAGTATTTT | CASSRRVLDTQYF | TRBJ2-3 | - | TRBV2 | -
TGTGCCAGCAGTTACTCGCCCAGCGGGGCACAAGAGACCCAGTACTTC | CASSYSPSGAQETQYF | TRBJ2-5 | TRBD2 | TRBV6-5 | -
TGTGCCAGCTCACCAACCAGGGACGAGCAGTACTTC | CASSPTRDEQYF | TRBJ2-7 | - | TRBV18 | -
TGTGCCAGCAGCGTTTCTGGAGAGACCCAGTACTTC | CASSVSGETQYF | TRBJ2-5 | - | TRBV27 | once
TGTGCCAGTAGTGTACAGGGGGCTTATGGAAACACCATATATTTT | CASSVQGAYGNTIYF | TRBJ1-3 | TRBD1 | TRBV19 | -
TGTGCCAGCAGCTTGGCCACCATCTCTACATACCAAGAGACCCAGTACTTC | CASSLATISTYQETQYF | TRBJ2-5 | - | TRBV5-5 | -
TGCGCCAGCAGCTTGGACCCAGGGTCCTACAATGAGCAGTTCTTC | CASSLDPGSYNEQFF | TRBJ2-1 | - | TRBV5-1 | -
TGTGCCACCAGCGTCCAGGTAGGGTACGGCAATGAGCAGTTCTTC | CATSVQVGYGNEQFF | TRBJ2-1 | - | TRBV15 | -
TGTGCCAGCAAGGGGACAGGAGGGGGTTTCAACTGGCCCCAGCATTTT | CASKGTGGGFNWPQHF | TRBJ1-5 | TRBD1 | TRBV28 | -
TGTGCCAGCAGCCTCCAGCGGGCTAGCTCCTACAATGAGCAGTTCTTC | CASSLQRASSYNEQFF | TRBJ2-1 | - | TRBV7-3 | -
TGTGCCAGCAGCGTACTAGGGTCCACCTCTAGCACAGATACGCAGTATTTT | CASSVLGSTSSTDTQYF | TRBJ2-3 | - | TRBV9 | -
TGTGCCAGCAGCAGGACAGACAGGGGCCACGATGGCTACACCTTC | CASSRTDRGHDGYTF | TRBJ1-2 | TRBD1 | TRBV4-2 | -
TGCAGCGTTGACACTCCAACAGGGGTGAACACTGAAGCTTTCTTT | CSVDTPTGVNTEAFF | TRBJ1-1 | TRBD1 | TRBV29-1 | -
TGCGCCAGCAGCTTGGCCCGGGGCACTGGAAACACCATATATTTT | CASSLARGTGNTIYF | TRBJ1-3 | - | TRBV5-1 | -
TGTGCCAGCAGGCCATACCGGGACAGGTCTTATGGCTACACCTTC | CASRPYRDRSYGYTF | TRBJ1-2 | TRBD1 | TRBV28 | -
TGTGCCTTGTCCAGGGGACAGGGGACGAACACCATATATTTT | CALSRGQGTNTIYF | TRBJ1-3 | TRBD1 | TRBV28 | -
TGTGCCAGCAGCCAAGATCGGGACAGGGGGTCCTATGGCTACACCTTC | CASSQDRDRGSYGYTF | TRBJ1-2 | TRBD1 | TRBV4-2 | -
TGTGCCAGCAGCTCTCCAGGGACAGGGCCCAGAGGCTACACCTTC | CASSSPGTGPRGYTF | TRBJ1-2 | TRBD1 | TRBV7-8 | -
TGTGCCAGCAGTTTATACCGGGGTTCCACAGATACGCAGTATTTT | CASSLYRGSTDTQYF | TRBJ2-3 | - | TRBV27 | -